Sequencing of this T cell receptor (beta chain) was carried out in a study of cytomegalovirus exposure and HLA in healthy donors. The overall study: From HLA-typed donors, an early data release held about 92 million unique TCRs.

Findings and caveats of the study: Associated with cytomegalovirus, according to the listing, were 150 to 200 TCR beta chains.

V lost 3 bases, J lost 2 bases, and 14 bases lay in between. The CDR3 extends over 15 amino acids. Germline values: CDR1 SGHTA, CDR2 FQGNSA. Of note for this clone: What it binds is unknown.

The study ran its PCR with 60 Vbeta and 13 Jbeta primers. The table came from immunoSEQ multiplex PCR; TCRdb's copy has only in-frame clones and leaves some out. Counted here are about 86,000 clones, roughly 74% occurring once; the ten biggest clones make up around 6.5%. The TCR sequence derives from a woman in her 50s in good health and CMV-seropositive. The rearrangement links TRBV7-2 to TRBJ2-7, with D hard to call. Sequencing used PBMCs. The CDR3 reads CASSFVWAPPYEQYF. CDR3 DNA: TGTGCCAGCAGCTTCGTTTGGGCTCCCCCCTACGAGCAGTACTTC. Based on the CDR3 plus reference TRBV7-2 and TRBJ2-7, the full variable domain is GAGVSQSPSNKVTEKGKDVELRCDPISGHTALYWYRQSLGQGLEFLIYFQGNSAPDKSGLPSDRFSAERTGGSVSTLTIQRTQQEDSAVYLCASSFVWAPPYEQYFGPGTRLTVT.